The sequence of this TCR beta chain was determined in a study of Ad26.COV2.S vaccination and SARS-CoV-2 variants. Noted treatment: about 20 received Ad26.COV2.S at low or high dose, single or two shots; 5 received placebo; per-sample allocation not given. The investigators took samples on day 63 after the first vaccine or placebo injection. Generated by immunoSEQ multiplex PCR, the TCRdb table keeps only in-frame clones and is missing some. The repertoire holds about 350,000 clones, with about 89% as singletons. The sample in question was peripheral blood, obtained in a trial of Ad26.COV2.S vaccine versus placebo. This clonotype was sampled from a person aged 18-65 years who received the Ad26.COV2.S COVID-19 vaccine or a placebo.

DNA for the CDR3: TGTGCCTGGAGTGTACTCCGGCGGGAGAACACTGAAGCTTTCTTT. Translation gives CAWSVLRRENTEAFF. The chain carries TRBV30 and TRBJ1-1; unclear D gene. The length of the CDR3 is 15 residues. The ends were cut back, 0 bases at V and 1 base at J, with 12 bases in the middle. Germline-derived CDR1 and CDR2 are GTSNPN and SVGIG (reference sequence).